The 8 T cell receptor beta chains given below trace back to one sample, sequenced in a study of spatial heterogeneity in lung cancer. Time point reported: blood at routine non-recurrence follow-up after resection. TCRdb re-called the 5' RACE reads with MiXCR, one entry per CDR3 protein. The sample holds 110,000 or so distinct CDR3 sequences, approximately 11% seen once. Sequencing used PBMCs, obtained at follow-up. The receptors were sampled from a female donor with early-stage non-small cell lung cancer.

The rearrangement uses TRBV2 and TRBJ2-7; TRBD1 aligns across 10 bases. The CDR3 is made up of 14 amino acids. Trimming cost V 6 bases and J 5 bases; bases outside gene matches: 7. Germline V gene data show CDR1 as SNHLY and CDR2 as FYNNEI. This CDR3 is CASRYDRGLDEQYF. Written as DNA, the CDR3 is TGTGCCAGCAGATATGACAGGGGGCTCGACGAGCAGTACTTC.

This clonotype was recorded at least ten times. The genes are TRBV6-1 and TRBJ2-7; D may be TRBD1 or TRBD2 (5 bases each). Trimming took 6 bases from V and 8 from J, leaving 26 bases between them. This CDR3 has 16 residues. Germline lookup yields CDR1 MNHNS and CDR2 SASEGT. CDR3 protein: CASSQDQRTTLAKQYF. The CDR3 DNA reads TGTGCCAGCAGCCAGGATCAACGGACAACCCTAGCCAAGCAGTACTTC.

This clonotype was detected only a few times. The V gene is TRBV20-1, the J gene TRBJ2-7, with 9 bases fitting TRBD1. The J segment lost 7 bases and the V segment lost 4 bases, leaving 8 bases of the junction unmatched. In germline, CDR1 is DFQATT, CDR2 SNEGSKA (reference sequence). This CDR3 has 13 amino acids. DNA of the CDR3: TGCAGTGCTACTTTAGGACAGGGGATAGAGCAGTACTTC. Protein: CSATLGQGIEQYF.

The rearrangement links TRBV29-1 to TRBJ2-3; D not resolved. The V gene's germline CDR1 is SQVTM and CDR2 ANQGSEA. The germline V and J ends were trimmed by 2 bases and 5 bases, with 14 bases remaining between them. The CDR3 has 14 amino acids. The CDR3 spells CSVEIPLWGDTQYF. The CDR3 DNA is TGCAGCGTTGAAATCCCCCTATGGGGAGATACGCAGTATTTT.

This clonotype was observed a handful of times. The chain couples TRBV15 to TRBJ1-5; D remains unclear. V lost 3 bases and J 11 bases, leaving 11 bases between the germline ends. The germline gives CDR1 LNHNV, CDR2 YYDKDF (reference sequence). The CDR3 runs 12 residues. The chain's CDR3 is CATSRQGGAQHF. Here the CDR3 DNA reads TGTGCCACCAGCAGGCAAGGCGGAGCCCAGCATTTT.

This chain joins TRBV7-2 and TRBJ2-3; D unresolved. V was shortened by 5 bases and J by 2 bases, with 8 bases between the two germline ends. The CDR3 has 13 residues. The germline V gene has CDR1 SGHTA and CDR2 FQGNSA. The CDR3, as DNA: TGTGCCAGCAGCCGGACGTACACAGATACGCAGTATTTT. This translates into CASSRTYTDTQYF.

The rearrangement links TRBV2 to TRBJ1-5; D unresolved. Germline values: CDR1 SNHLY, CDR2 FYNNEI. Trimming pared 9 bases from V and 2 bases from J, leaving 11 bases between. This CDR3 has 13 residues. CDR3 protein: CASKGEGNQPQHF. CDR3 nucleotide sequence: TGTGCCAGTAAGGGAGAGGGCAATCAGCCCCAGCATTTT.

The chain links TRBV20-1 to TRBJ2-7, with 10 bases aligning to TRBD2. Losses at the gene ends were 3 bases for V and 3 bases for J; bases not matched to a gene: 11. Per germline, CDR1 DFQATT and CDR2 SNEGSKA (reference sequence). The CDR3 is made up of 16 amino acids. The CDR3 reads CSASRLAGALLYEQYF. The CDR3 coding sequence is TGCAGTGCTAGCCGGCTAGCGGGAGCTTTGCTCTACGAGCAGTACTTC.